The rows below give T cell receptor beta chains drawn from one sample of a study of cytomegalovirus exposure and HLA in healthy donors. Assay: immunoSEQ multiplex PCR; the TCRdb copy retains only in-frame clones and omits some. With under 150,000 clones in the sample, the ten largest clones hold 2%. Material: PBMCs. The receptors derive from a woman aged 55-69 years in good health and CMV-seronegative. The CDR3 runs from the conserved cysteine through the conserved F or W. The D gene is left open where the match is weak.

TRBJ2-1 TRBV11-2 TRBD1 CASSLETGLTYNEQFF TGTGCCAGCAGCTTGGAGACAGGGCTGACCTACAATGAGCAGTTCTTC
TRBJ2-7 TRBV7-8 - CASSRQGPYEQYF TGTGCCAGCAGCCGTCAGGGCCCCTACGAGCAGTACTTC
TRBJ1-2 TRBV6-8 - CAKFRVGNYGYTF TGTGCCAAATTCAGGGTAGGGAACTATGGCTACACCTTC
TRBJ1-5 TRBV6-6 TRBD1 CASKGQGSQPQHF TGTGCCAGCAAAGGACAGGGAAGTCAGCCCCAGCATTTT
TRBJ2-7 TRBV6-1 - CASSESGSYEQYF TGTGCCAGCAGTGAATCGGGATCCTACGAGCAGTACTTC
TRBJ2-1 TRBV21-1 - CASSKCLAGVASDGDEQFF TGTGCCAGCAGCAAATGTCTAGCGGGAGTGGCGTCAGATGGAGATGAGCAGTTCTTC
TRBJ2-5 TRBV28 TRBD2 CASAGGPETQYF TGTGCCAGTGCGGGAGGTCCGGAGACCCAGTACTTC
TRBJ2-7 TRBV7-9 TRBD2 CASSLGLAHEQYF TGTGCCAGCAGCTTAGGACTAGCACACGAGCAGTACTTC
TRBJ1-1 TRBV29-1 - CSVDPEEGTAFF TGCAGCGTTGATCCCGAGGAGGGGACGGCTTTCTTT
TRBJ2-1 TRBV9 TRBD2 CASSPQGGLAGGRGLNEQFF TGTGCCAGCAGCCCCCAGGGGGGACTAGCGGGGGGTAGGGGTCTCAATGAGCAGTTCTTC
TRBJ1-3 TRBV18 - CASSPWAGGEVSSGNTIYF TGTGCCAGCTCACCATGGGCGGGGGGCGAAGTGTCGTCTGGAAACACCATATATTTT
TRBJ1-1 TRBV5-4 - CASSSREGEKAFF TGTGCCAGCAGCTCCCGGGAGGGTGAAAAAGCTTTCTTT
TRBJ1-1 TRBV6-1 TRBD1 CASSEGTGGPEAFF TGTGCCAGCAGTGAAGGGACAGGGGGCCCTGAAGCTTTCTTT
TRBJ1-1 TRBV5-1 - CASSLAGGLNTEAFF TGCGCCAGCAGCTTGGCCGGGGGGTTGAACACTGAAGCTTTCTTT
TRBJ2-3 TRBV6-5 - CASSAGATDTQYF TGTGCCAGCTCGGCGGGGGCGACAGATACGCAGTATTTT
TRBJ1-2 TRBV2 TRBD1 CASRGTGDGRGYTF TGTGCCAGCAGGGGGACAGGGGACGGCAGGGGCTACACCTTC
TRBJ1-4 TRBV28 - CASRQGGGTNEKLFF TGTGCCAGCAGGCAGGGAGGGGGAACTAATGAAAAACTGTTTTTT
TRBJ2-7 TRBV28 - CASSLPLLREQSYEQYF TGTGCCAGCAGTTTACCCCTTTTGAGGGAGCAGTCGTACGAGCAGTACTTC
TRBJ2-4 TRBV7-2 TRBD2 CASSWPLAGGLLAKNIQYF TGTGCCAGCAGCTGGCCCCTAGCGGGAGGTCTTCTAGCCAAAAACATTCAGTACTTC
TRBJ2-7 TRBV2 TRBD2 CASSPGTRREQYF TGTGCCAGCAGCCCCGGGACTAGGCGCGAGCAGTACTTC
TRBJ2-7 TRBV28 TRBD2 CASSSAGTIYEQYF TGTGCCAGCAGTTCCGCCGGGACTATCTACGAGCAGTACTTC
TRBJ2-3 TRBV7-9 TRBD2 CASSSTSGLSTDTQYF TGTGCCAGCAGCTCCACTAGCGGGTTAAGCACAGATACGCAGTATTTT
TRBJ1-1 TRBV28 - CASSLFTGSSTEAFF TGTGCCAGCAGTTTATTTACAGGCAGCTCGACTGAAGCTTTCTTT
TRBJ1-1 TRBV7-8 - CASSLAEGSVLRSTEAFF TGTGCCAGCAGCTTAGCGGAGGGATCAGTATTAAGGTCTACTGAAGCTTTCTTT
TRBJ2-5 TRBV5-1 TRBD2 CASSSGTRILETQYF TGCGCCAGCAGCTCCGGGACTAGGATCTTGGAGACCCAGTACTTC
TRBJ1-6 TRBV6-1 TRBD1 CASSEFGTGGSINSPLHF TGTGCCAGCAGTGAATTCGGGACAGGGGGATCCATTAATTCACCCCTCCACTTT
TRBJ2-3 TRBV10-3 - CAISASNASLPSVTDTQYF TGTGCCATCAGTGCTAGCAACGCGTCTCTCCCCAGTGTGACAGATACGCAGTATTTT
TRBJ1-1 TRBV10-3 TRBD1 CASTGGANPEAFF TGTGCCTCAACAGGGGGCGCAAACCCTGAAGCTTTCTTT
TRBJ2-7 TRBV7-9 TRBD2 CASSGLADPYEQYF TGTGCCAGCAGCGGACTAGCGGACCCCTACGAGCAGTACTTC
TRBJ1-5 TRBV6-6 TRBD1 CASSPGQGIDQPQHF TGTGCCAGCAGTCCAGGACAGGGGATTGATCAGCCCCAGCATTTT
TRBJ2-1 TRBV7-8 TRBD2 CASTRGGTSGGSSYNEQFF TGTGCCAGCACCCGCGGCGGGACTAGCGGGGGAAGCTCCTACAATGAGCAGTTCTTC
TRBJ2-7 TRBV6-5 - CASSYSMTGYEQYF TGTGCCAGCAGTTACTCCATGACAGGATACGAGCAGTACTTC
TRBJ2-3 TRBV7-9 TRBD2 CASRTSGGTDTQYF TGTGCCAGCAGAACTAGCGGGGGCACAGATACGCAGTATTTT
TRBJ2-1 TRBV29-1 - CSVQPSGDFNEQFF TGCAGCGTTCAACCCTCCGGGGACTTCAATGAGCAGTTCTTC
TRBJ1-4 TRBV19 - CASSSPMGTSGEKLFF TGTGCCAGTAGTAGTCCAATGGGGACAAGTGGAGAAAAACTGTTTTTT
TRBJ1-1 TRBV5-1 - CASSPHPDMNTEAFF TGCGCCAGCAGCCCCCATCCAGACATGAACACTGAAGCTTTCTTT
TRBJ2-1 TRBV30 - CAWEQAGNEQFF TGTGCCTGGGAGCAGGCTGGGAATGAGCAGTTCTTC
TRBJ1-5 TRBV7-2 - CASSLVKGVNQPQHF TGTGCCAGCAGCTTAGTAAAAGGGGTCAATCAGCCCCAGCATTTT
TRBJ2-2 TRBV30 - CAWSLAGAGELFF TGTGCCTGGAGTCTGGCGGGTGCCGGGGAGCTGTTTTTT
TRBJ1-2 TRBV11-2 TRBD1 CASSLERGRSYGYTF TGTGCCAGCAGCTTAGAAAGGGGGCGCAGCTATGGCTACACCTTC
TRBJ1-5 TRBV2 - CASSPTGVGQPQHF TGTGCCAGCAGCCCTACGGGGGTCGGACAGCCCCAGCATTTT
TRBJ2-7 TRBV7-9 TRBD1 CASSAGQGFYEQYF TGTGCCAGCAGCGCGGGACAGGGGTTCTACGAGCAGTACTTC